A selection of T cell receptor beta chains follows, all from one sample in a study of blood T cell repertoires in COVID-19. Some clones are missing from TCRdb's copy, which holds only in-frame ones; the method was immunoSEQ multiplex PCR. The sample has about 180,000 clones; about 83% are singletons. Sequencing was performed on peripheral blood. The receptors stem from a woman between 70 and 85 years old with COVID-19, enrolled during active disease. Each CDR3 is given with its conserved first and last residue. A D gene is named only where the DNA matches it firmly. Rows give clone size only sometimes, using once, few, many, or a class for an expanded clone.

size	V	D	J	DNA	CDR3
-	TRBV18	TRBD1	TRBJ2-7	TGTGCCAGCTCACCTGGGGGACAGTTGCAGTACTTC	CASSPGGQLQYF
once	TRBV29-1	TRBD1	TRBJ2-6	TGCAGCGCGGCCGGGACAGGATTATCCGGGGCCAACGTCCTGACTTTC	CSAAGTGLSGANVLTF
-	TRBV18	-	TRBJ1-1	TGTGCCAGCTCAGCGGGACGGTCGAACACTGAAGCTTTCTTT	CASSAGRSNTEAFF
-	TRBV19	-	TRBJ1-2	TGTGCCAGTAGCCGTCAGGGGAGAGGCTACACCTTC	CASSRQGRGYTF
-	TRBV30	TRBD1	TRBJ1-5	TGTGCCTGGAGTGTCCCAAGACAGGGGATAAGCAATCAGCCCCAGCATTTT	CAWSVPRQGISNQPQHF
-	TRBV27	TRBD1	TRBJ1-1	TGTGCCAGCAGTAACGGACAGGGAAAGTATGAAAACACTGAAGCTTTCTTT	CASSNGQGKYENTEAFF
-	TRBV27	TRBD1	TRBJ1-2	TGTGCCAGCAGTGGATACAGGGGGCGCGGCTATGGCTACACCTTC	CASSGYRGRGYGYTF
-	TRBV4-2	TRBD2	TRBJ2-3	TGTGCCAGCAGCGTGTCGACTAGCGGGATCACAGATACGCAGTATTTT	CASSVSTSGITDTQYF
-	TRBV7-2	TRBD1	TRBJ1-6	TGTGCCAGCAGCTTAGGGACAGGGTATGATTCACCCCTCCACTTT	CASSLGTGYDSPLHF
-	TRBV19	-	TRBJ2-4	TGTGCCAGTAGTACGGACTCCAATTTAGCCAAAAACATTCAGTACTTC	CASSTDSNLAKNIQYF
-	TRBV10-3	TRBD1	TRBJ2-7	TGTGCCATCAGAAGGGACAGTCCCTACGAGCAGTACTTC	CAIRRDSPYEQYF
-	TRBV11-2	TRBD2	TRBJ2-2	TGTGCCAGCAGCCTATGGACTAGCGGGAGTGTGAACACCGGGGAGCTGTTTTTT	CASSLWTSGSVNTGELFF
-	TRBV3-1/TRBV3-2	-	TRBJ2-7	TGTGCCAGCAGCCCCGGGGTGTTCGAGCAGTACTTC	CASSPGVFEQYF
-	TRBV27	-	TRBJ1-5	TGTGCCAGCACCCCCCAGGGCAGGGTGGGTCAGCCCCAGCATTTT	CASTPQGRVGQPQHF
-	TRBV12-1	-	TRBJ2-1	TGTGCCAGCAGCTTTGAGTCGTGTCTAGCGGGAGTGAACAATGAGCAGTTCTTC	CASSFESCLAGVNNEQFF
-	TRBV27	TRBD2	TRBJ2-3	TGTGCCAGCAGTTTACGAGCGGGAGCCGATACGCAGTATTTT	CASSLRAGADTQYF
-	TRBV11-1	-	TRBJ2-1	TGTGCCAGCAGCCGAAAAGAAAACTCCGAGCAGTTCTTC	CASSRKENSEQFF
-	TRBV30	TRBD1	TRBJ1-1	TGTGCCTGGAGTCTGAGGGACAGGATCATGAACACTGAAGCTTTCTTT	CAWSLRDRIMNTEAFF
-	TRBV5-5	TRBD1	TRBJ2-7	TGTGCCAGCAGCGGACAGGCGTCCTACGAGCAGTACTTC	CASSGQASYEQYF
few	TRBV6-5	TRBD2	TRBJ2-7	TGTGCCAGCAACCCAGCCAGCGGGAGTTTTTACGAGCAGTACTTC	CASNPASGSFYEQYF
-	TRBV30	-	TRBJ1-6	TGTGCCTGGAGATCTGGCAGTGTAAATTCACCCCTCCACTTT	CAWRSGSVNSPLHF
-	TRBV7-2	TRBD2	TRBJ2-7	TGTGCCAGCAGCTTAAGTTCCAGCGGGAGCTACGAGCAGTACTTC	CASSLSSSGSYEQYF
-	TRBV28	-	TRBJ2-7	TGTGCCAGCAGTTTGCAAGGGACACCGCCGTACGAGCAGTACTTC	CASSLQGTPPYEQYF
-	TRBV19	TRBD2	TRBJ2-3	TGTGCCAGTAGTATAGGTGGGACTAGCGGGAGCGGAGATACGCAGTATTTT	CASSIGGTSGSGDTQYF
-	TRBV7-6	TRBD2	TRBJ2-1	TGTGCCAGCAGCCCATTGCCCGGGACTAGCGGGAGTTTTGAGCAGTTCTTC	CASSPLPGTSGSFEQFF
-	TRBV19	TRBD1	TRBJ1-6	TGTGCCAGTAGTGCGCGGGACAGGGCTTATTCACCCCTCCACTTT	CASSARDRAYSPLHF
once	TRBV5-1	-	TRBJ2-7	TGCGCCAGCAGCTACTCGTCGGGCTACGAGCAGTACTTC	CASSYSSGYEQYF
-	TRBV5-1	-	TRBJ2-7	TGCGCCAGCAGCTTGGGGGGCGGAGCCACCTACGAGCAGTACTTC	CASSLGGGATYEQYF
-	TRBV28	-	TRBJ1-1	TGTGCCAGCAGTGGGAAGGGGTCCACTGAAGCTTTCTTT	CASSGKGSTEAFF
-	TRBV9	-	TRBJ1-3	TGTGCCAGCAGCGTACTGAGCTCTGGAAACACCATATATTTT	CASSVLSSGNTIYF
-	TRBV29-1	-	TRBJ1-2	TGCAGCGCCACTGGACAGAACTATGGCTACACCTTC	CSATGQNYGYTF
-	TRBV7-2	-	TRBJ2-5	TGTGCCAGCAGCTTCTACCAATCGAGACAAGAGACCCAGTACTTC	CASSFYQSRQETQYF
-	TRBV4-2	TRBD2	TRBJ2-2	TGTGCCAGCAGCCCGGGGGGAGTCAGAACCGGGGAGCTGTTTTTT	CASSPGGVRTGELFF
-	TRBV6-5	TRBD1	TRBJ1-3	TGTGCCACCGCAGCTAGGGACAGGGATCGGAACACCATATATTTT	CATAARDRDRNTIYF
-	TRBV7-3	TRBD2	TRBJ2-7	TGTGCCAGCAGCTTAAGTAGCGGGAGAGGTTACGAGCAGTACTTC	CASSLSSGRGYEQYF
-	TRBV7-8	-	TRBJ1-2	TGTGCCAGCAGCCACCTATTCCGAGACAGCACCTATGGCTACACCTTC	CASSHLFRDSTYGYTF
-	TRBV27	-	TRBJ2-7	TGTGCCAGCAGAAATCTCCTACGGGAGCAGTACTTC	CASRNLLREQYF
once	TRBV11-2	TRBD2	TRBJ2-7	TGTGCCAGCAGGACTAGCGGGAGTAGGTACGAGCAGTACTTC	CASRTSGSRYEQYF
-	TRBV9	TRBD1	TRBJ2-7	TGTGCCAGCAGCCGGGACAGTTCTAGCTCCTACGAGCAGTACTTC	CASSRDSSSSYEQYF
few	TRBV6-2/TRBV6-3	TRBD2	TRBJ2-7	TGTGCCAGCAGTCCCAGCGGGAGTAGATACGAGCAGTACTTC	CASSPSGSRYEQYF
-	TRBV12-3/TRBV12-4	-	TRBJ2-7	TGTGCCAGCAGTTTCGCGGGCTACGAGCAGTACTTC	CASSFAGYEQYF
-	TRBV28	TRBD1	TRBJ1-4	TGTGCCAGCAGTTTAGGGACAGTGGATGAAAAACTGTTTTTT	CASSLGTVDEKLFF
-	TRBV6-5	-	TRBJ2-1	TGTGCCAGCAGTTACGAACCAAACTGGGAGCAGTTCTTC	CASSYEPNWEQFF
-	TRBV4-3	TRBD2	TRBJ2-7	TGCGCCAGCAGCCTAGCGGGAGTGGCGCACGAGCAGTACTTC	CASSLAGVAHEQYF
-	TRBV7-3	-	TRBJ2-3	TGTGCCAGCAGCTTAGAGGGCAGCACAGATACGCAGTATTTT	CASSLEGSTDTQYF
-	TRBV6-1	-	TRBJ2-3	TGTGCCAGCAGTGAACACAGGGCGGCGCAGTATTTT	CASSEHRAAQYF
-	TRBV9	-	TRBJ2-1	TGTGCCAGCAGCGTAGAAGGTAGCGCACACAATGAGCAGTTCTTC	CASSVEGSAHNEQFF
-	TRBV10-3	TRBD1	TRBJ2-1	TGTGCCATCAGAGCGTGGGACAGGGGGGGCAATGAGCAGTTCTTC	CAIRAWDRGGNEQFF
-	TRBV5-1	-	TRBJ2-1	TGCGCCAGCAGCTGGGACCCCGAGGGGGGGGTCTACAATGAGCAGTTCTTC	CASSWDPEGGVYNEQFF
-	TRBV19	-	TRBJ1-4	TGTGCCAGTAGTATGCGGGGGGTCGTAATTGAAAAACTGTTTTTT	CASSMRGVVIEKLFF
-	TRBV23-1	TRBD1	TRBJ2-7	TGCGCCAGCAGTCTTGGGACAGTCTACGAGCAGTACTTC	CASSLGTVYEQYF
few	TRBV18	-	TRBJ2-1	TGTGCCAGCTCACCCTCTACCCTTACTGGGCCCAATGAGCAGTTCTTC	CASSPSTLTGPNEQFF
-	TRBV7-9	-	TRBJ1-3	TGTGCCAGCAGCTTAGGTTCAGGGGCTGGAAACACCATATATTTT	CASSLGSGAGNTIYF